This T cell receptor (beta chain) was captured in a study of T-cell reconstitution after alpha-beta-depleted transplantation in children. The library targeted TCRbeta and was prepared with unique molecular identifiers. TCRdb recomputed calls from the PCR reads with MiXCR, one row per CDR3 protein. This sample yields about 230,000 distinct CDR3 sequences, of which approximately 9% are seen a single time; approximately 6.6% belongs to the top ten. This clonotype was seen ten or more times. Germline V CDR1 and CDR2: MGHDK, SYGVNS. There are 14 residues in the CDR3. V dropped 4 bases and J dropped 4 bases, with 8 bases sitting between them.

The source was PBMCs from the stem cell graft donor, collected from the stem cell graft. The V call is TRBV25-1, the J call TRBJ2-6; D is unresolved. This clonotype originated in a human donor who donated a stem cell graft to a child with acute lymphoblastic leukemia. The CDR3 is CASSAGSGANVLTF. The CDR3 DNA is TGTGCCAGCAGTGCCGGGTCGGGGGCCAACGTCCTGACTTTC.